The 7 T cell receptor beta chains below come from one sample, sequenced in a study of T-cell memory formation after mild COVID-19. TCRdb analysed the 5' RACE reads with MiXCR anew, one entry per CDR3 protein. The sample shows a few hundred thousand distinct CDR3 sequences, 20% to 30% of them seen only once. The sample consisted of PBMCs or a T cell subset sorted from them (not recorded which). These receptors all stem from an adult woman who had mild COVID-19 (a few samples of this study predate the infection). Cell type and time point are not known.

This clonotype has a handful of counts. The chain employs TRBV24-1 and TRBJ2-7; no definite D call. Per germline, CDR1 KGHDR and CDR2 SFDVKD. This CDR3 has 14 residues. V lost 2 bases and J lost 1, with 8 bases in between. The CDR3 DNA reads as TGTGCCACCAGTGATTCCTCGCGGTCCTACGAGCAGTACTTC. This codes for CATSDSSRSYEQYF.

The chain joins TRBV4-3 to TRBJ2-3; 8 bases fit TRBD2. The ends lost 1 base at V and 6 bases at J; junction bases unmatched: 9. Germline V CDR1 and CDR2: LGHNA, YSLEER. This CDR3 region has 16 residues. CDR3 DNA: TGCGCCAGCAGCCAAGCAGCCAGCGGGAGAGGGGATACGCAGTATTTT. Translation gives CASSQAASGRGDTQYF.

Ten or more counts support this clonotype. This chain connects TRBV7-2 to TRBJ2-3; D call uncertain. Per germline, CDR1 SGHTA and CDR2 FQGNSA. Trimming pared 1 base from V and 4 bases from J, leaving 6 bases between. This CDR3 region has 13 residues. The CDR3 here is CASSLVAADTQYF. DNA for the CDR3: TGTGCCAGCAGCTTAGTGGCGGCAGATACGCAGTATTTT. The full variable domain, with the rest looked up from reference TRBV7-2 and TRBJ2-3, is GAGVSQSPSNKVTEKGKDVELRCDPISGHTALYWYRQSLGQGLEFLIYFQGNSAPDKSGLPSDRFSAERTGGSVSTLTIQRTQQEDSAVYLCASSLVAADTQYFGPGTRLTVL.

The V and J genes are TRBV6-2 or TRBV6-3 and TRBJ2-7; D ambiguous. Germline V gene data show CDR1 as MNHEY and CDR2 as SVGEGT. V lost 3 bases to trimming and J lost 3 bases, with 9 bases between them. The CDR3 has 13 amino acids. CDR3 amino acids: CASSYPLLYEQYF. The CDR3 region has the DNA TGTGCCAGCAGTTATCCACTTCTCTACGAGCAGTACTTC.

A few counts support this clonotype. This chain links TRBV20-1 with TRBJ1-1, with no clear D. Germline values: CDR1 DFQATT, CDR2 SNEGSKA (reference sequence). The CDR3 length is 12 residues. Trimming took off 0 bases at V and 8 bases at J, with 10 bases between the two ends. The CDR3 DNA sequence: TGCAGTGCTAGAGATCCGGGAGGAGAAGCTTTCTTT. Amino acid sequence: CSARDPGGEAFF.

The V and J genes are TRBV14 and TRBJ1-1, with 8 positions matching TRBD1. With V trimmed by 4 bases and J by 4 bases, 5 bases remained unmatched. The CDR3 is 14 amino acids. CDR1 and CDR2 (germline): SGHDN, FVKESK. CDR3 amino acids: CASSPLDRVTEAFF. CDR3 DNA: TGTGCCAGCAGCCCCTTGGACAGGGTCACTGAAGCTTTCTTT.

This clonotype has only a few counts. The chain uses TRBV6-1 and TRBJ1-2; the D gene is possibly TRBD1 (5 bases). This CDR3 is built from 18 residues. V shed 3 bases and J shed 1 base, with 21 bases lying between them. Germline V lookup: CDR1 MNHNS, CDR2 SASEGT. The DNA of the CDR3 is TGTGCCAGCAGTGATCGCACCTCCAGGGCGAACCATAACTATGGCTACACCTTC. Residues: CASSDRTSRANHNYGYTF.